These 15 T cell receptor beta chains originate from one sample sequenced in a study of CD8+CD57+ T cells in acquired aplastic anemia. The template used for profiling TCR beta VDJ and CDR3 was genomic DNA. TCRdb reanalysed the reads using MiXCR and keeps one entry per CDR3 protein. The profile shows some 150,000 distinct CDR3 sequences, 70% to 75% of them singletons. Whoever was chosen for sequencing had shown CD8+CD57+ cell expansion by flow cytometry. The material sequenced was sorted CD4+, CD8+, or CD8+CD57+ T cells (not recorded which) from PBMCs. The receptors come from a human donor with aplastic anemia.

This clonotype was recorded once. This sequence joins TRBV20-1 and TRBJ2-3, with 10 bases identical to TRBD2. Trimming at V came to 4 bases and at J to 3 bases, leaving 7 bases not matched to a gene. Germline lookup yields CDR1 DFQATT and CDR2 SNEGSKA (reference sequence). The CDR3 extends over 15 amino acids. CDR3 DNA: TGCAGTGCTACTTCGACTAGCGGGCCTACAGATACGCAGTATTTT. It encodes CSATSTSGPTDTQYF.

Concerning this clonotype itself: One junction end disagrees with the germline gene, perhaps due to a read error. This chain links TRBV12-3 or TRBV12-4 with TRBJ2-1; D is unresolved. This CDR3 is built from 12 residues. The DNA of the CDR3 is TGTGCCACCAGTTTTTCCTACAATGAGCAGTTCTTC. This encodes CATSFSYNEQFF.

The chain links TRBV4-2 to TRBJ2-5, with 9 positions matching TRBD2. CDR1 is LGHNA, CDR2 YNFKEQ, per germline. The CDR3 covers 15 residues. Trimming took 1 base from V and 0 from J; bases not matched to a gene: 0. CDR3 amino acids: CASSQASGNQETQYF. CDR3 DNA sequence: TGTGCCAGCAGCCAAGCTAGCGGGAACCAAGAGACCCAGTACTTC.

J is TRBJ2-5 and V is TRBV25-1, with D possibly matching TRBD2 (6 bases). CDR1 and CDR2 from the germline V gene are MGHDK and SYGVNS. V lost 2 bases and J 1 base, leaving 11 bases between the germline ends. This CDR3 contains 15 residues. CDR3 nucleotides: TGTGCCAGCAGTGAAGGGGGGACGGCCCAAGAGACCCAGTACTTC. It translates to CASSEGGTAQETQYF.

The chain combines TRBV20-1 with TRBJ2-7; the D gene could be TRBD1 or TRBD2 (5 bases each). V was pared by 1 base and J by 3 bases, with 10 bases between. The germline CDR1 and CDR2 sequences are DFQATT and SNEGSKA (reference sequence). The CDR3 is 13 amino acids. The CDR3 region has the DNA TGCAGTGCTAGAGGGGGGTCAGACTACGAGCAGTACTTC. Translation: CSARGGSDYEQYF.

The rearrangement joins TRBV2 to TRBJ2-7, with no clear D. Trimming shortened V by 4 bases and J by 6 bases, and 13 bases separated the two germline ends. The CDR3 sequence is 13 residues long. In germline, CDR1 is SNHLY, CDR2 FYNNEI. This CDR3 reads CASSVISVSEQYF. Written as DNA, the CDR3 is TGTGCCAGCAGTGTGATTAGTGTGTCCGAGCAGTACTTC.

This clonotype appeared many times. This rearrangement joins TRBV6-4 to TRBJ2-3; TRBD1 aligns across 11 bases. With 2 bases clipped from V and 4 bases from J, the junction kept 5 bases outside the gene matches. Germline-derived CDR1 and CDR2 are MRHNA and SNTAGT. This CDR3 has 16 residues. CDR3 coding DNA: TGTGCCAGCAGTGACCAGGGACAGGGGGGTGCAGATACGCAGTATTTT. It specifies CASSDQGQGGADTQYF.

The chain is built from TRBV20-1 and TRBJ2-7, with a tentative D call TRBD2 (5 bases). V shed 4 bases and J shed 0 bases, with 13 bases lying between them. Looked up from germline, CDR1 is DFQATT and CDR2 is SNEGSKA (reference sequence). CDR3 size: 14 residues. The CDR3 loop is CSANEAGSSYEQYF. The CDR3 bases are TGCAGTGCTAATGAGGCGGGTAGCTCCTACGAGCAGTACTTC.

This clonotype was seen many times. The CDR3 bases are TGTGCCAGCAGCCTAGAGGGGGAGCCCCAGCATTTT. Amino acid sequence: CASSLEGEPQHF. The rearrangement joins TRBV7-9 to TRBJ1-5, with a weak D call TRBD1 (6 bases). In germline, CDR1 is SEHNR, CDR2 FQNEAQ (reference sequence). Trimming left V 5 bases short and J 8 bases short, with 10 bases between. The CDR3 extends over 12 amino acids.

The chain uses TRBV20-1 and TRBJ2-1; a weak D match, TRBD1 (8 bases). The length of the CDR3 is 17 residues. With 4 bases removed from V and 6 bases from J, the gap between germline ends came to 25 bases. Germline V gene sequence: CDR1 DFQATT, CDR2 SNEGSKA (reference sequence). CDR3 DNA sequence: TGCAGTGCTAAACCCTTGACAGGGGAGGGAGACCGCAATGAGCAGTTCTTC. Protein product: CSAKPLTGEGDRNEQFF.

With respect to this clonotype: Mismatch with germline at one junction end may stem from a read error. This rearrangement joins TRBV7-7 to TRBJ2-7, with D possibly TRBD1 on 6 matching bases. CDR1 and CDR2 (germline): SSHAT, FNYEAQ (reference sequence). This CDR3 has 13 amino acids. Written as DNA, the CDR3 is TGTGCTAGCAGCTTCCGACAGGCCGACGAGCAGTACTTC. Amino acids: CASSFRQADEQYF.

DNA of the CDR3: TGCAGAGGACCACTAGCGTCGCATGAGCAGTTCTTC. This sequence encodes CRGPLASHEQFF. The genes are TRBV20-1 and TRBJ2-1; 7 nucleotides agree with TRBD2. The length of the CDR3 is 12 residues. Germline V gives CDR1 DFQATT, CDR2 SNEGSKA (reference sequence).

The chain recombines TRBV24-1 with TRBJ1-5, with a possible D match to TRBD1 (6 bases). V lost 8 bases and J lost 3, with 10 bases in between. The CDR3 sequence is 13 residues long. From germline, CDR1 is KGHDR and CDR2 SFDVKD. CDR3: CATKGQSNQPQHF. CDR3 in DNA: TGTGCCACCAAGGGACAATCCAATCAGCCCCAGCATTTT.

The chain is built from TRBV10-3 and TRBJ2-5; 7 bases are shared with TRBD1. There are 13 residues in the CDR3. The junction had 1 base not matched to a gene; V was cut back by 4 bases and J by 2 bases. Germline lookup yields CDR1 ENHRY and CDR2 SYGVKD. CDR3 nucleotide sequence: TGTGCCATCAGTGGGGACAGACAAGAGACCCAGTACTTC. It translates to CAISGDRQETQYF.

The J gene is TRBJ1-1, the V gene TRBV9; maybe TRBD1 (6 bases). Germline lookup yields CDR1 SGDLS and CDR2 YYNGEE. Trimming took 4 bases from V and 5 from J, leaving 12 bases between them. This CDR3 region has 13 residues. The CDR3 sequence: CASSPPGETEAFF. CDR3 sequence (DNA): TGTGCCAGCAGCCCTCCAGGGGAGACTGAAGCTTTCTTT. Looking up the rest from reference TRBV9 and TRBJ1-1 gives the full variable domain: DSGVTQTPKHLITATGQRVTLRCSPRSGDLSVYWYQQSLDQGLQFLIQYYNGEERAKGNILERFSAQQFPDLHSELNLSSLELGDSALYFCASSPPGETEAFFGQGTRLTVV.